Sequencing of this TCR beta chain was carried out in a study of T cell changes during pregnancy in multiple sclerosis. TCRdb's copy holds only in-frame clones and misses some; the assay was immunoSEQ multiplex PCR. This table has 93,000 or so clones, 85% to 95% appearing once. Source: peripheral blood, taken after pregnancy. The TCR comes from a female donor with multiple sclerosis, enrolled in a pregnancy study.

CDR3 DNA: TGCGCCAGCAGTCAAATGTACGGGGCAGGGGACGAAAAACTGTTTTTT. Translated: CASSQMYGAGDEKLFF. The chain has TRBV23-1 and TRBJ1-4; D is perhaps TRBD1 (6 bases). TRBV23-1 is designated an ORF whose function remains uncertain. V was trimmed by 2 bases and J by 8 bases, leaving 18 bases between them. The CDR3 is 16 residues long.